This T cell receptor (beta chain) is from a study of cytomegalovirus exposure and HLA in healthy donors. Across the study: When 300 to 500 donors were genotyped, about 81% of them were found to fall in the Caucasian-associated ancestry cluster.

V shed 6 bases, J shed 9 bases, and the junction held 11 bases outside the gene matches. This CDR3 has 14 amino acids. Germline values: CDR1 MNHEY, CDR2 SMNVEV (reference sequence). This clone was counted between two and nine times. The antigen is not known. The PCR employed 60 Vbeta primers together with 13 Jbeta primers. TCRdb keeps only in-frame clones here, not all; method: immunoSEQ multiplex PCR. The sample contains 80,000 or so clones, around 60% of which appear only once. Study-wide results and caveats: A reported reduction in N-insertions relative to the roughly 710-donor mean was seen in an Asian-associated ancestry cluster in a later analysis. Near-uniform donor sequencing depth was presumed by presence/absence analyses. CMV serostatus was the sole immune exposure data available.

The sequencing sample was made of PBMCs. The V gene is TRBV27, the J gene TRBJ2-1; 7 nucleotides match TRBD2. This clonotype was obtained from a man aged 30 to 39 in good health and CMV-seropositive. The CDR3 DNA reads TGTGCCAGCAGCCGGGGGGAAGGGAACAGTGAGCAGTTCTTC. Translation gives CASSRGEGNSEQFF.